This TCR beta chain was sequenced during a study of PD-L1 blockade in urothelial cancer. Study-wide context: Male patients with bladder-origin urothelial cancer numbered about 90% of the roughly 30. The analyses of blood took place 3 weeks (second dose) and 6 weeks after treatment start. Study results and limitations: Larger 3-week expansion of tumor-associated blood clones was seen in durable-benefit patients.

As for this clone: Its antigen is unidentified.

Each PCR contained spiked-in synthetic TCR analog templates. Clones were read by immunoSEQ multiplex PCR, and TCRdb kept only the in-frame ones, dropping some. The table records fewer than 45,000 clones, around 80% of them present only once. J was trimmed by 9 bases and V by 4 bases; bases with no gene match: 4. Germline CDR1 reads SGHTA; CDR2 reads FQGNSA. The CDR3 contains 15 residues. This receptor was identified in a man between 65 and 85 years old with urothelial cancer. The V call is TRBV7-2, the J call TRBJ2-1; TRBD2 matches at 15 bases. Sample: PBMCs, taken around atezolizumab (anti-PD-L1) treatment. CDR3 in DNA: TGTGCCAGCAGCTCCCCGGGACTAGCGGGGGGTGAGCAGTTCTTC. Translation gives CASSSPGLAGGEQFF.